This T cell receptor beta chain was observed in a study of lymphopenia after photon versus proton radiotherapy. Notes on this clone: Its cognate antigen is unknown.

Germline V gene data show CDR1 as SQVTM and CDR2 as ANQGSEA. V dropped 8 bases and J dropped 4; count of bases not matched to a gene: 10. The CDR3 extends over 13 amino acids. Measured with immunoSEQ multiplex PCR; TCRdb has only the in-frame clones, and not every one. There are roughly 25,000 clones in the sample; roughly nine tenths occur only once, and approximately 0.74% lies in the top ten. General study results and limits: After the lymphocyte nadir, photon-treated repertoires showed oligoclonal expansion, especially of CD8+ Temra cells. Better survival with proton therapy was suggested as possible, not demonstrated. Post-nadir TCR diversity decline inversely tracked overall survival among those who died. Relative stability marked proton patients; photon patients lost diversity and naive cells.

The source is a woman aged 45-65 years with cholangiocarcinoma. This chain connects TRBV29-1 to TRBJ1-1, with TRBD1 identical over 7 bases. Material: peripheral blood, obtained from a patient treated with photon-based radiotherapy. The CDR3: CSTTGQASTEAFF. The CDR3 DNA reads as TGCAGCACTACAGGACAGGCCAGCACTGAAGCTTTCTTT.